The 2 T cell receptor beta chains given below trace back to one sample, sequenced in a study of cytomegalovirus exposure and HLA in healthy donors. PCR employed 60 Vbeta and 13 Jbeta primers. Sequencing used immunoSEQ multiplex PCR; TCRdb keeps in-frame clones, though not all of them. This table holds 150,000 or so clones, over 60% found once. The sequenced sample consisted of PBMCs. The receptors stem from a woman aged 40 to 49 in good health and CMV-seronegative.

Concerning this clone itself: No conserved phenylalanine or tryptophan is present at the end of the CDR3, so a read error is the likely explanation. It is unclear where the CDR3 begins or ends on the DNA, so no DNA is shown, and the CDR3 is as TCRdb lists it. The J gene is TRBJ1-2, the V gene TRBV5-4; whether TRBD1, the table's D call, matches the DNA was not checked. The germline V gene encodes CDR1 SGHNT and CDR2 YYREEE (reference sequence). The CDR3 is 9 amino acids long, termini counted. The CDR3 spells CASSRDRGG.

The CDR3 loop reads CTSSQDLGAWNTEAFF. In DNA, the CDR3 is TGCACCAGCAGCCAAGATCTGGGGGCGTGGAACACTGAAGCTTTCTTT. The rearrangement joins TRBV1 to TRBJ1-1; the D segment call TRBD1 is taken from the table without a DNA check. TRBV1 is a known pseudogene. The CDR3 runs 16 residues.